The 14 T cell receptor beta chains below all came from one sample that was sequenced in a study of T cells after posttransplantation cyclophosphamide. Treatment was busulfan-fludarabine conditioning, a marrow graft, and cyclophosphamide on days +3 and +4. Sequencing was performed with immunoSEQ multiplex PCR; in TCRdb, only in-frame clones are kept and a portion is missing. The sample yields about 2,100 clones, without any singletons. The sample in question was PBMCs, obtained 86 days after allogeneic stem cell transplant with posttransplant cyclophosphamide. The receptor set was obtained from a female patient between 55 and 75 years old who received an allogeneic stem cell transplant from a related donor and was CMV-positive. Some T cells may trace back to the graft donor.

This clone is medium-sized. The CDR3 DNA reads as TGTGCCAGCAGGACCACCCGGGACAGGGGATTAGAGACCCAGTACTTC. Translating it yields CASRTTRDRGLETQYF. V gene TRBV28 combines with J gene TRBJ2-5; 10 positions agree with TRBD1. V dropped 6 bases and J dropped 4; count of bases not matched to a gene: 11. CDR3 length: 16 amino acids. Germline-derived CDR1 and CDR2 are MDHEN and SYDVKM.

There are many counts of this clone. This may arise from a read error, as a much more abundant clone is one base away. In nucleotides, the CDR3 is TGTGCCAGCAGGGCACAGGGGAACCCCTACAATGAGCAGTTCTTC. It translates to CASRAQGNPYNEQFF. The chain links TRBV2 to TRBJ2-1; 7 nucleotides agree with TRBD1. CDR3 size: 15 residues. CDR1 and CDR2 (germline): SNHLY, FYNNEI. V lost 6 bases to trimming and J lost 2 bases; unmatched junction nucleotides: 7. Variable domain in full (rest from reference TRBV2 and TRBJ2-1): EPEVTQTPSHQVTQMGQEVILRCVPISNHLYFYWYRQILGQKVEFLVSFYNNEISEKSEIFDDQFSVERPDGSNFTLKIRSTKLEDSAMYFCASRAQGNPYNEQFFGPGTRLTVL.

This clone was recorded at least ten times. V gene TRBV7-6 combines with J gene TRBJ2-3; TRBD2 agrees at 11 bases. The CDR3 has 16 amino acids. Germline trimming cut 3 bases from V and 2 bases from J; bases unmatched to any gene: 4. Germline lookup yields CDR1 SGHVS and CDR2 FNYEAQ. CDR3 nucleotides: TGTGCCAGCAGCTTTAGCGGGAGGGCCCTCACAGATACGCAGTATTTT. Translation: CASSFSGRALTDTQYF.

This clone rates as medium-sized (0.01 to 0.1%). V usage is TRBV2 and J usage is TRBJ2-1; tentative D call: TRBD2 (6 bases). Germline V gives CDR1 SNHLY, CDR2 FYNNEI. The CDR3 sequence is 13 residues long. V gave up 6 bases and J gave up 9 bases, with 15 bases separating them. CDR3 in DNA: TGTGCCAGCAGCCCCACTAGCAACGGTGAGCAGTTCTTC. This sequence encodes CASSPTSNGEQFF.

This clone is medium-sized by share. The chain carries TRBV5-4 and TRBJ1-2; TRBD1 matches at 9 bases. The CDR3 totals 17 residues. Per the germline V gene, CDR1 is SGHNT and CDR2 is YYREEE (reference sequence). With V trimmed by 3 bases and J by 2 bases, 11 bases remained unmatched. The CDR3 DNA sequence: TGTGCCAGCAGCTATGGGTCCCCGACAGGGGGAAACTATGGCTACACCTTC. It specifies CASSYGSPTGGNYGYTF.

This clone was detected ten times or more. The chain recombines TRBV6-1 with TRBJ1-5, with unresolved D. Between the trimmed V and J ends, which lost 3 bases and 9 bases, there was a span of 6 bases. The length of the CDR3 is 11 residues. The germline V gene has CDR1 MNHNS and CDR2 SASEGT. The CDR3 here is CASSDEGPQHF. CDR3 DNA: TGTGCCAGCAGTGACGAGGGGCCCCAGCATTTT.

This clone was counted at least ten times. This sequence joins TRBV9 and TRBJ2-1, with TRBD2 identical over 12 bases. V dropped 1 base and J dropped 10; count of bases not matched to a gene: 6. The CDR3 contains 15 residues. Per the germline V gene, CDR1 is SGDLS and CDR2 is YYNGEE. The CDR3 DNA follows: TGTGCCAGCAGCGTAAGACTAGCGGGAGCGGGCGAGCAGTTCTTC. It encodes CASSVRLAGAGEQFF.

At least ten counts were recorded for this clone. DNA for the CDR3: TGTGCCAGCAGCTCCCGACAGCCCCCGAACACCGGGGAGCTGTTTTTT. It encodes CASSSRQPPNTGELFF. The V call is TRBV7-9, the J call TRBJ2-2; tentatively, D is TRBD1 (5 bases). The ends were cut back, 4 bases at V and 0 bases at J, with 12 bases in the middle. The CDR3 has 16 residues. Germline V CDR1 and CDR2: SEHNR, FQNEAQ (reference sequence).

The sample holds many counts of this clone. The genes are TRBV19 and TRBJ2-1; 12 nucleotides match TRBD2. Trimming cost V 7 bases and J 7 bases; bases outside gene matches: 11. Looked up from germline, CDR1 is LNHDA and CDR2 is SQIVND (reference sequence). CDR3 length: 16 residues. The CDR3 region is CASNGGLAGRGNEQFF. The CDR3 nucleotides read TGTGCCAGTAACGGCGGACTAGCGGGGAGGGGGAATGAGCAGTTCTTC. Complete variable domain (other parts from reference TRBV19 and TRBJ2-1): DGGITQSPKYLFRKEGQNVTLSCEQNLNHDAMYWYRQDPGQGLRLIYYSQIVNDFQKGDIAEGYSVSREKKESFPLTVTSAQKNPTAFYLCASNGGLAGRGNEQFFGPGTRLTVL.

In this sample, this clone turned up many times. The chain has TRBV18 and TRBJ2-1; D is uncertain. CDR1 is KGHSH and CDR2 is LQKENI in the germline V gene. Between the trimmed V and J ends, which lost 0 bases and 5 bases, there was a span of 14 bases. The CDR3 is 16 amino acids. In DNA, the CDR3 is TGTGCCAGCTCACCACCTAATAGGCTAGGCCACAATGAGCAGTTCTTC. Its protein is CASSPPNRLGHNEQFF.

By sample share, this clone is medium-sized. The chain combines TRBV2 with TRBJ2-1; 10 bases fit TRBD2. The germline V gene has CDR1 SNHLY and CDR2 FYNNEI. CDR3 length equals 12 residues. V was pared by 8 bases and J by 10 bases, with 5 bases of the junction left unmatched. CDR3 protein: CASWLAGAEQFF. Here the CDR3 DNA reads TGTGCCAGCTGGCTAGCGGGAGCGGAGCAGTTCTTC.

This clone was detected a few times. V is TRBV5-1 and J is TRBJ2-3, with 10 bases fitting TRBD1. From germline, CDR1 is SGHRS and CDR2 YFSETQ. There are 16 residues in the CDR3. V lost 4 bases and J lost 2; bases outside the gene matches: 7. The DNA for the CDR3 is TGCGCCAGCAGCAAGGACAGGGGGAAGATCACAGATACGCAGTATTTT. Its protein product is CASSKDRGKITDTQYF.

This clone was found many times. The gene calls are TRBV5-1 and TRBJ1-2, with D possibly matching TRBD1 (6 bases). The germline gives CDR1 SGHRS, CDR2 YFSETQ. The CDR3 extends over 15 amino acids. Trimming removed 5 bases from V and 10 bases from J, with 24 bases in between. In DNA, the CDR3 is TGCGCCAGCAGTCCTGGAGGGGGGGCGGGATTTGACTACACCTTC. It specifies CASSPGGGAGFDYTF. Filled out from reference TRBV5-1 and TRBJ1-2, the complete variable domain reads KAGVTQTPRYLIKTRGQQVTLSCSPISGHRSVSWYQQTPGQGLQFLFEYFSETQRNKGNFPGRFSGRQFSNSRSEMNVSTLELGDSALYLCASSPGGGAGFDYTFGSGTRLTVV.

In this sample, this clone turned up many times. The chain employs TRBV30 and TRBJ2-7, with 8 bases aligning to TRBD1. The CDR3 sequence is 13 residues long. J was trimmed by 12 bases and V by 0 bases; bases with no gene match: 10. Looked up from germline, CDR1 is GTSNPN and CDR2 is SVGIG (reference sequence). The CDR3 protein is CAWSVGDRWYPYF. The DNA for the CDR3 is TGTGCCTGGAGTGTTGGGGACAGGTGGTATCCGTACTTC.